Listed below are T cell receptor beta chains from one sample, sequenced in a study of cytomegalovirus exposure and HLA in healthy donors. Only in-frame clones appear in the TCRdb table, and some are missing; sequencing was by immunoSEQ multiplex PCR. This repertoire shows some 170,000 clones, 70% to 90% found once; its top ten account for around 2.4%. Sequences were obtained from PBMCs. Every receptor here comes from a man aged 30 to 39 in good health and CMV-seropositive. CDR3s include the opening cysteine and the closing phenylalanine or tryptophan. A D gene is named only where the DNA matches it firmly. Clone size, where shown, is once, few, many, or a class for clones that have expanded.

TRBJ1-6,-,TRBV27,14,-,CASSLAGFRSPLHF,TGTGCCAGCAGTTTGGCGGGGTTTAGGTCACCCCTCCACTTT
TRBJ2-7,TRBD1,TRBV5-6,16,-,CASSEGQGARLNEQYF,TGTGCCAGCAGCGAGGGACAGGGGGCCCGTCTCAACGAGCAGTACTTC
TRBJ1-5,-,TRBV7-9,14,-,CASSLGEGNQPQHF,TGTGCCAGCAGCTTAGGAGAGGGTAATCAGCCCCAGCATTTT
TRBJ2-3,TRBD2,TRBV9,18,few,CASSAGDSGGASTDTQYF,TGTGCCAGCAGCGCTGGAGATAGCGGGGGGGCTAGCACAGATACGCAGTATTTT
TRBJ1-6,-,TRBV7-2,14,-,CASTISWGNSPLHF,TGTGCCAGCACCATTAGCTGGGGCAATTCACCCCTCCACTTT
TRBJ1-1,-,TRBV5-1,13,once,CASRSTENTEAFF,TGCGCCAGCAGGTCCACAGAGAACACTGAAGCTTTCTTT
TRBJ2-2,-,TRBV5-8,15,-,CASSGPGQHTGELFF,TGTGCCAGCAGCGGGCCAGGACAGCACACCGGGGAGCTGTTTTTT
TRBJ2-1,TRBD1,TRBV27,14,-,CASSFDRGYNEQFF,TGTGCCAGCAGTTTTGACAGGGGGTACAATGAGCAGTTCTTC
TRBJ2-3,TRBD2,TRBV5-5,18,-,CASSLVGTSGGGADTQYF,TGTGCCAGCAGCTTGGTTGGGACTAGCGGGGGGGGCGCAGATACGCAGTATTTT
TRBJ1-5,-,TRBV2,14,-,CASIGAYRGQPQHF,TGTGCCAGCATCGGAGCGTATCGGGGTCAGCCCCAGCATTTT
TRBJ2-7,TRBD1,TRBV27,12,-,CASSPGGYEQYF,TGTGCCAGCAGTCCAGGGGGCTACGAGCAGTACTTC
TRBJ2-7,TRBD1,TRBV15,15,-,CATSREGTGTYEQYF,TGTGCCACCAGCAGAGAAGGGACAGGGACCTACGAGCAGTACTTC
TRBJ1-5,-,TRBV18,14,-,CASSPERGNQPQHF,TGTGCCAGCTCACCTGAGCGAGGCAATCAGCCCCAGCATTTT
TRBJ1-3,TRBD1,TRBV5-1,22,once,CASSLSYPGTGATRLSGNTIYF,TGCGCCAGCAGCCTTTCCTACCCCGGGACAGGGGCCACCAGGCTCTCTGGAAACACCATATATTTT
TRBJ2-7,TRBD1,TRBV19,16,-,CASSPRRTGGADEQYF,TGTGCCAGTAGTCCCAGGAGGACAGGGGGCGCGGATGAGCAGTACTTC
TRBJ1-1,TRBD1,TRBV29-1,12,-,CSGGQGKTEAFF,TGCAGCGGGGGACAGGGTAAAACTGAAGCTTTCTTT
TRBJ2-2,TRBD1,TRBV5-1,15,-,CASSSGQGATGELFF,TGCGCCAGCAGCTCCGGACAGGGAGCAACCGGGGAGCTGTTTTTT
TRBJ1-5,-,TRBV15,14,-,CATSKGGGGQPQHF,TGTGCCACCAGCAAGGGGGGGGGAGGTCAGCCCCAGCATTTT
TRBJ1-3,-,TRBV4-1,16,-,CASSQVPEGTGNTIYF,TGCGCCAGCAGCCAGGTTCCGGAGGGGACTGGAAACACCATATATTTT
TRBJ2-7,TRBD1,TRBV7-9,15,-,CASSARTGPSYEQYF,TGTGCCAGCAGCGCCCGGACAGGGCCTTCCTACGAGCAGTACTTC
TRBJ2-4,TRBD2,TRBV29-1,16,once,CSVATSGGLAKNIQYF,TGCAGCGTTGCGACTAGCGGGGGTTTAGCCAAAAACATTCAGTACTTC
TRBJ2-7,-,TRBV6-1,15,many,CASSEPQGYPYEQYF,TGTGCCAGCAGTGAACCTCAGGGTTATCCCTACGAGCAGTACTTC
TRBJ2-2,TRBD1,TRBV7-9,15,-,CASSSGTGYPGELFF,TGTGCCAGCAGCTCCGGGACAGGGTATCCCGGGGAGCTGTTTTTT
TRBJ1-2,-,TRBV4-1,14,-,CASSQVDGVRGYTF,TGCGCCAGCAGCCAAGTGGACGGGGTTCGTGGCTACACCTTC
TRBJ2-4,TRBD1,TRBV6-7,18,-,CATPSGTGFSLAKNIQYF,TGTGCCACCCCTTCCGGGACAGGTTTCTCCCTAGCCAAAAACATTCAGTACTTC
TRBJ1-1,TRBD1,TRBV6-6,14,few,CASGRGGTELRAFF,TGTGCCAGCGGTCGGGGGGGGACAGAGCTGAGAGCTTTCTTT
TRBJ2-5,TRBD2,TRBV2,15,-,CASNTGLGRQETQYF,TGTGCCAGCAATACGGGACTAGGTCGTCAAGAGACCCAGTACTTC
TRBJ2-7,-,TRBV10-3,15,-,CAISPGLRSSYEQYF,TGTGCCATCAGCCCGGGACTGAGGAGCTCCTACGAGCAGTACTTC
TRBJ1-2,TRBD1,TRBV9,16,-,CASSVDPGQGGYGYTF,TGTGCCAGCAGCGTAGACCCCGGACAGGGTGGCTATGGCTACACCTTC
TRBJ2-2,TRBD1,TRBV5-4,16,few,CASSSSTGGGSGELFF,TGTGCCAGCAGCTCCTCGACAGGGGGCGGGTCCGGGGAGCTGTTTTTT
TRBJ2-7,TRBD1,TRBV7-2,15,-,CASRGPGQGPYEQYF,TGTGCCAGCAGGGGTCCGGGACAGGGCCCCTACGAGCAGTACTTC
TRBJ2-2,-,TRBV18,12,-,CASSLNTGELFF,TGTGCCAGCTCCTTGAACACCGGGGAGCTGTTTTTT
TRBJ2-1,-,TRBV4-3,17,-,CASSQDRESPYYNEQFF,TGCGCCAGCAGCCAAGATCGAGAGAGCCCTTACTACAATGAGCAGTTCTTC
TRBJ2-7,-,TRBV2,13,-,CASQTDSAYEQYF,TGTGCCAGCCAGACCGACAGTGCCTACGAGCAGTACTTC
TRBJ2-6,-,TRBV5-4,18,-,CASSLIRGLTAGANVLTF,TGTGCCAGCAGCTTGATTAGGGGCCTGACAGCTGGGGCCAACGTCCTGACTTTC
TRBJ2-7,TRBD2,TRBV7-7,14,once,CASSPGGGLGEQYF,TGTGCTAGCAGCCCCGGGGGGGGATTGGGCGAGCAGTACTTC
TRBJ2-7,TRBD2,TRBV27,16,-,CASSLGTSGGKYEQYF,TGTGCCAGCAGTTTAGGGACTAGCGGGGGGAAGTACGAGCAGTACTTC
TRBJ2-7,TRBD2,TRBV6-5,15,-,CASSFPPGAGAEQYF,TGTGCCAGCAGTTTCCCCCCCGGAGCGGGGGCCGAGCAGTACTTC
TRBJ2-1,TRBD1,TRBV5-1,16,once,CASSLQRDRGANEQFF,TGCGCCAGCAGCTTGCAGCGGGACAGGGGTGCCAATGAGCAGTTCTTC
TRBJ2-2,-,TRBV5-1,15,once,CASSFRGTGTGELFF,TGCGCCAGCAGCTTCCGGGGGACGGGAACCGGGGAGCTGTTTTTT
TRBJ1-1,-,TRBV2,15,once,CASSGRTGSDTEAFF,TGTGCCAGCAGTGGGCGGACGGGGTCGGACACTGAAGCTTTCTTT